This T cell receptor (beta chain) was documented in a study of PD-L1 blockade in urothelial cancer. Patients presented with locally advanced or metastatic urothelial carcinoma. A total of 1 to 8 samples per patient were collected pretreatment and on-treatment. Clones were sequenced by immunoSEQ multiplex PCR, and TCRdb holds only the in-frame ones, with some missing. The table has tens of thousands of clones, 82% seen once; the top ten hold 3% to 3.5%. The CDR3 length is 14 residues. Trimming left V 11 bases short and J 8 bases short, with 21 bases between. The germline V gene has CDR1 MNHNS and CDR2 SASEGT.

The chain couples TRBV6-1 to TRBJ1-4; possible D gene TRBD1, 5 bases. Sequenced here: PBMCs, sampled around atezolizumab (anti-PD-L1) treatment. The clonotype originates from a man between 70 and 80 years old with urothelial cancer. The CDR3 protein is CAGTTGSRGEKLFF. The CDR3 nucleotides are TGTGCCGGCACGACTGGATCCCGGGGGGAAAAACTGTTTTTT.